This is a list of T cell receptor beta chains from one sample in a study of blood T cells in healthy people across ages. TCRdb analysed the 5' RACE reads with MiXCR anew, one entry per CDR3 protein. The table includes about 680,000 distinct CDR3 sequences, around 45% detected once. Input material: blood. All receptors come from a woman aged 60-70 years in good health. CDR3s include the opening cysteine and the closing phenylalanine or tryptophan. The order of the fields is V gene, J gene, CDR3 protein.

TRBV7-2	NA	CAGSLAQLGGREQYF
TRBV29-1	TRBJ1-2	CSVATGGSYTF
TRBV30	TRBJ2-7	CAWRMLARSYEQYF
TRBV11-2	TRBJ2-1	CASSLGVPGTYLNEQFF
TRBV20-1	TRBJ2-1	CSARVYGHEQFF
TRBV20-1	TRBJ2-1	CSASGTVRSNEQFF
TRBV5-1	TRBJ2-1	CASSLEQGSGQFF
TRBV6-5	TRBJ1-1	CASSYSGRLMNTEAFF
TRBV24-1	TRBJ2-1	CATSDLSSGSTNEQFF
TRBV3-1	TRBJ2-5	CASSVQGAQETQYF
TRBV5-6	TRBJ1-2	CASSSEGGVSFNYGYTF
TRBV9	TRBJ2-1	CASGRAGALYNEQFF
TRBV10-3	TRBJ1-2	CAIGRSTPYGYTF
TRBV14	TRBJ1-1	CASSLDTYTEAFF
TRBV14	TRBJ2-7	CASSQGRLGKSSYEQYF
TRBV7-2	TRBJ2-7	CASSHRLTSGPSYEQYF
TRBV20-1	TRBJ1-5	CSARRGQGGSNQPQHF
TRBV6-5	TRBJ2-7	CASIGSSYEQYF
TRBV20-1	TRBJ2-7	CSARTGGHYEQYF
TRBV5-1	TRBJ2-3	CASSRVTSGGTDTQYF
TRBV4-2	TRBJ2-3	CASSQDPGPYRTDTQYF
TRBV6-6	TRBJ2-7	CASSFSQGARYEQYF
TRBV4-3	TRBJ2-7	CASSQEARSYEQYF
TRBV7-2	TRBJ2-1	CASSLTRDRESQFF
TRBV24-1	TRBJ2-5	CATSEASGSMKTQYF
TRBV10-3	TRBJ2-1	CAISAGGEQFF
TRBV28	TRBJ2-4	CASSPNLPRQVALAKNIQYF
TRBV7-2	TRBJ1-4	CASSLGGYQEKLFF
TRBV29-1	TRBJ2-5	CSVEDWPSGSVEAQYF
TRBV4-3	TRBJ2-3	CASSQGRAGGPRADTQYF
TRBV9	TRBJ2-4	CASSSAGTAKNIQYF
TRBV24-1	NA	CATSDSTAQETQFF
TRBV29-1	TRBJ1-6	CSVGQGFGSPLHF
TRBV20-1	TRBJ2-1	CSGGVAVKGEQFF
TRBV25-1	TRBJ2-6	CASGRGRGPSSGANVLTF
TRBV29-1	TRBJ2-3	CSVLAGGNTDTQYF
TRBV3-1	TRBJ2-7	CASSRTSGSAYEQYF
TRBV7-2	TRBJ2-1	CASSLGSGRNYNEQFF
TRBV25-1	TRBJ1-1	CAGSDLGYTEAFF
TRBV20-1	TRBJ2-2	CSARVEVALSGSVLTGELFF
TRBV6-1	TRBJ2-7	CASSTYEQYF
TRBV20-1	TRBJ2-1	CSASAGQGGNEQFF
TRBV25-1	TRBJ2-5	CASSNTQETQYF
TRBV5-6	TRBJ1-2	CASSYTGTGLYGYTF
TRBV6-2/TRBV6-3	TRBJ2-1	CASRTTSGGSYNEQFF
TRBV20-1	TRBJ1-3	CSSQQGLGNTIYF
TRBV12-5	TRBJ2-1	CASGHSGSFPNEQFF
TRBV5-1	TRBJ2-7	CASSSNPGTNSREQYF
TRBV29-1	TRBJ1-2	CSGDAIGGYTF
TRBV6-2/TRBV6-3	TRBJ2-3	CASSYRKDATDTQYF
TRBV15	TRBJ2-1	CATSRAEGHNNEQFF
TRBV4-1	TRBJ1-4	CASSRFPDRGKEKLFF
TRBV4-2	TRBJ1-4	CASSQANLRGQKLFF